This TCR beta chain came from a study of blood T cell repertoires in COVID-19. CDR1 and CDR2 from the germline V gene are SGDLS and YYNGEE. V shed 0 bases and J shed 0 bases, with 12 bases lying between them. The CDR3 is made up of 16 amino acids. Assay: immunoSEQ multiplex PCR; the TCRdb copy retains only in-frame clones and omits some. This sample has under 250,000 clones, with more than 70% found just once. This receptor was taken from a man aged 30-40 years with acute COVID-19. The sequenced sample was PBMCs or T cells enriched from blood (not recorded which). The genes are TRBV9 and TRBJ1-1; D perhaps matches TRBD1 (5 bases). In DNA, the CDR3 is TGTGCCAGCAGCGTAGGCCTCGACAGCTTGAACACTGAAGCTTTCTTT. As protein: CASSVGLDSLNTEAFF. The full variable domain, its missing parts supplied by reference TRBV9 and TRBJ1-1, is DSGVTQTPKHLITATGQRVTLRCSPRSGDLSVYWYQQSLDQGLQFLIQYYNGEERAKGNILERFSAQQFPDLHSELNLSSLELGDSALYFCASSVGLDSLNTEAFFGQGTRLTVV.